The present T cell receptor (beta chain) was sequenced within a study of identical twins. Points from the study as a whole: Where beta out-of-frame sequences were concerned, excess twin sharing was weaker. Memory repertoires showed no such pattern, whereas abundant cord blood beta clonotypes carried fewer insertions. The authors drew conclusions from cross-sectional statistical analysis rather than following the same donors.

Germline-derived CDR1 and CDR2 are WNHNN and SYGVQD (reference sequence). This CDR3 is built from 14 residues. Trimming cost V 3 bases and J 3 bases, with 12 bases left between them. TCRdb called the 5' RACE reads again in MiXCR, with one record for every CDR3 protein. This table holds more than 400,000 distinct CDR3 sequences, roughly 15% found once. Each donor (without exception) was a healthy Caucasian. This clonotype was counted between two and nine times. Its target is unknown. In addition, the sample was reused for a study of yellow fever vaccine responses in identical twins.

What was sequenced was CD4+ T cells sorted from blood. The sequence was obtained from a woman aged 18-35 years in good health. The chain has TRBV10-1 and TRBJ2-7, with unresolved D. The CDR3 nucleotides are TGCGCCAGCAGTGATCCCCCGGAGAGCTACGAGCAGTACTTC. Encoded protein: CASSDPPESYEQYF.